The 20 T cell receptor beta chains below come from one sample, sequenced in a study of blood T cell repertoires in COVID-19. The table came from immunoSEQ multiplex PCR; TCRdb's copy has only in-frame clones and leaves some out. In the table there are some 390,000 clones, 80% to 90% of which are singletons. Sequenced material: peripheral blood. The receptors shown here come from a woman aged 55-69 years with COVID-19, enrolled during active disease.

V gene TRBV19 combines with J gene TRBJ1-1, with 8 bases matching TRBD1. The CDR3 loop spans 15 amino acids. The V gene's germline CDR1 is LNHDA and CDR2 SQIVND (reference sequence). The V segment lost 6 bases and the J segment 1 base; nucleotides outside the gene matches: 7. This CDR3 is CASRDRARGNTEAFF. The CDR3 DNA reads TGTGCCAGTAGGGACAGGGCGCGTGGGAACACTGAAGCTTTCTTT.

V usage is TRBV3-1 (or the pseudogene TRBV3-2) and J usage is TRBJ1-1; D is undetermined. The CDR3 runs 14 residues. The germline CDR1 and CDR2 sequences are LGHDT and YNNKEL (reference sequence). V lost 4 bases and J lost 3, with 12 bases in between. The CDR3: CASSLRRMDTEAFF. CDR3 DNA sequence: TGTGCCAGCAGCCTCAGGCGTATGGACACTGAAGCTTTCTTT.

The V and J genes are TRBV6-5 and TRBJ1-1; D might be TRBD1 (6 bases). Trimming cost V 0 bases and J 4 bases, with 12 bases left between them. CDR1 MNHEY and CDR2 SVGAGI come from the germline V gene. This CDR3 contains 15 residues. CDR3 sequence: CASSYSQGPSTEAFF. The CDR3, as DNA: TGTGCCAGCAGTTACTCTCAGGGGCCTAGCACTGAAGCTTTCTTT.

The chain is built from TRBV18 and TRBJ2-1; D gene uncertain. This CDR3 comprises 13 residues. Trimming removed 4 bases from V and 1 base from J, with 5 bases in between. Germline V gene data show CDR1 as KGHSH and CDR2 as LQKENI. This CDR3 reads CASSRPSYNEQFF. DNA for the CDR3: TGTGCCAGCTCACGGCCATCCTACAATGAGCAGTTCTTC.

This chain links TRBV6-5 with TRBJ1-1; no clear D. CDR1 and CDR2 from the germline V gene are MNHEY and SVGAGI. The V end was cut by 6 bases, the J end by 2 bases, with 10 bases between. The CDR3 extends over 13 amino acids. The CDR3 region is CASRHDKNTEAFF. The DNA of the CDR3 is TGTGCCAGCAGACACGATAAAAACACTGAAGCTTTCTTT.

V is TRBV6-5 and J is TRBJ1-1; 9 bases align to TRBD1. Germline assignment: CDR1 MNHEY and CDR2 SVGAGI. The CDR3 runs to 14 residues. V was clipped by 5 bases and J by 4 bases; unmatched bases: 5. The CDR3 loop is CASSTQGAGTEAFF. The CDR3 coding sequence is TGTGCCAGCAGTACACAGGGGGCGGGCACTGAAGCTTTCTTT.

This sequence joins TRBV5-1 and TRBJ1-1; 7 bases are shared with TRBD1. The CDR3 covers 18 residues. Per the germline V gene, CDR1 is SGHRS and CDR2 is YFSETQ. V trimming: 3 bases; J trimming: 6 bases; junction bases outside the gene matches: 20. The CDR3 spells CASSSNLGGGSLKAEAFF. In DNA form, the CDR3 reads TGCGCCAGCAGCTCCAACTTAGGGGGCGGGTCCCTTAAGGCTGAAGCTTTCTTT.

CDR3 sequence: CATPLRDSGETQYF. For the CDR3, the DNA is TGTGCCACCCCGCTGAGGGACTCCGGGGAGACCCAGTACTTC. The chain has TRBV6-5 and TRBJ2-5, with D possibly matching TRBD2 (6 bases). This CDR3 has 14 amino acids. Trimming stripped 10 bases from V and 5 bases from J, with 20 bases between. CDR1 and CDR2 (germline): MNHEY, SVGAGI.

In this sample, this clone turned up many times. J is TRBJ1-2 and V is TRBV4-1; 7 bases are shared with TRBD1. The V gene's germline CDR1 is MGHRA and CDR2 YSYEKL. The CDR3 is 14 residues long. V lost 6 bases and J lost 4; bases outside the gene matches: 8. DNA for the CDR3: TGCGCCAGCAGTCGAAACAGGGACAGCTATGGCTACACCTTC. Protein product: CASSRNRDSYGYTF.

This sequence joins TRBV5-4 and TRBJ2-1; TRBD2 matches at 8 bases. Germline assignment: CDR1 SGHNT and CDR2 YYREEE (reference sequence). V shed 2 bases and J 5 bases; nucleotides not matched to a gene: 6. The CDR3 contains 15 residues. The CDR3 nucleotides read TGTGCCAGCAGCTTTATAGCGGGGTCCCACAATGAGCAGTTCTTC. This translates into CASSFIAGSHNEQFF.

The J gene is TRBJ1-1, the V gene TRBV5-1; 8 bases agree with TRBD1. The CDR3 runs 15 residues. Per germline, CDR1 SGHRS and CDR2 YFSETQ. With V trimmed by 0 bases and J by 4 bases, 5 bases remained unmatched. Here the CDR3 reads CASSLDPGGATEAFF. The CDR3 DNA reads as TGCGCCAGCAGCTTGGACCCAGGGGGCGCCACTGAAGCTTTCTTT. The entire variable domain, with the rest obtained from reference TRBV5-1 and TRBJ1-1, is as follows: KAGVTQTPRYLIKTRGQQVTLSCSPISGHRSVSWYQQTPGQGLQFLFEYFSETQRNKGNFPGRFSGRQFSNSRSEMNVSTLELGDSALYLCASSLDPGGATEAFFGQGTRLTVV.

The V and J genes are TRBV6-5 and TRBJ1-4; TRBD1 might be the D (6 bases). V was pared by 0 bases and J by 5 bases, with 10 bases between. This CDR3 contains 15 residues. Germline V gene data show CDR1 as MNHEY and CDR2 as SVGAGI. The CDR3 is CASSYSRQGNEKLFF. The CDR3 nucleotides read TGTGCCAGCAGTTACTCGAGGCAGGGGAATGAAAAACTGTTTTTT.

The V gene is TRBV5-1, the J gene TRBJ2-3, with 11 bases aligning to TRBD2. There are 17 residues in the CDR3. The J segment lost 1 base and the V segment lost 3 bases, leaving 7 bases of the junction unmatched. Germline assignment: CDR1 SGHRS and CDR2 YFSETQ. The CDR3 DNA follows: TGCGCCAGCAGCTATAGCGGGGGGGTACCCGGCACAGATACGCAGTATTTT. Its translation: CASSYSGGVPGTDTQYF. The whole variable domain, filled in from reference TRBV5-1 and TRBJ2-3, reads KAGVTQTPRYLIKTRGQQVTLSCSPISGHRSVSWYQQTPGQGLQFLFEYFSETQRNKGNFPGRFSGRQFSNSRSEMNVSTLELGDSALYLCASSYSGGVPGTDTQYFGPGTRLTVL.

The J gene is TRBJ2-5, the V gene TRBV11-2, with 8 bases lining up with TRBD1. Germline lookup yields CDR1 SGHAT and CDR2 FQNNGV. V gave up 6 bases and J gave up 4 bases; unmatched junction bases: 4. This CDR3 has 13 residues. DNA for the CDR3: TGTGCCAGCAGTTGGACAGGGAGAGAGACCCAGTACTTC. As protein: CASSWTGRETQYF.

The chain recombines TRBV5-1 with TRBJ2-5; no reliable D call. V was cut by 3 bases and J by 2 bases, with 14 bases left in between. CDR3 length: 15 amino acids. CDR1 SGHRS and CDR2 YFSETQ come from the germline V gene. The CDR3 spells CASSSTQVYQETQYF. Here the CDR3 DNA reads TGCGCCAGCAGCTCTACCCAGGTTTATCAAGAGACCCAGTACTTC.

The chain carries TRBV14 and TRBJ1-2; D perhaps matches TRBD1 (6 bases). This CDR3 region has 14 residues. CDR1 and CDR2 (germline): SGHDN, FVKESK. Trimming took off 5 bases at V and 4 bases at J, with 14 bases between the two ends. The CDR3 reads CASSYSGGGYGYTF. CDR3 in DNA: TGTGCCAGCAGCTACAGCGGGGGCGGCTATGGCTACACCTTC.

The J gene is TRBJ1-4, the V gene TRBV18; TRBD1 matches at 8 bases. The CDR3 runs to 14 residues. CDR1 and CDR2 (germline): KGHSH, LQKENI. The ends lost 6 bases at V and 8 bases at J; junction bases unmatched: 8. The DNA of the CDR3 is TGTGCCAGCTCCCGAGGACAGGGAGGCGAAAAACTGTTTTTT. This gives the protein CASSRGQGGEKLFF. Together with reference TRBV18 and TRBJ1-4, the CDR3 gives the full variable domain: NAGVMQNPRHLVRRRGQEARLRCSPMKGHSHVYWYRQLPEEGLKFMVYLQKENIIDESGMPKERFSAEFPKEGPSILRIQQVVRGDSAAYFCASSRGQGGEKLFFGSGTQLSVL.

The CDR3 DNA follows: TGTGCCAGCAGCAGCGCCCCAGGACAGGGAACACGCTATGGCTACACCTTC. This codes for CASSSAPGQGTRYGYTF. J is TRBJ1-2 and V is TRBV7-2; 8 nucleotides match TRBD1. There are 17 residues in the CDR3. The junction had 15 bases not matched to a gene; V was cut back by 5 bases and J by 4 bases. The V gene's germline CDR1 is SGHTA and CDR2 FQGNSA.

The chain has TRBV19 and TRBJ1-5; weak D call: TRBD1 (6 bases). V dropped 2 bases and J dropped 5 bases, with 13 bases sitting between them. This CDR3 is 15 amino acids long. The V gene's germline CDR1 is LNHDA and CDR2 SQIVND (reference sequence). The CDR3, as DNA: TGTGCCAGTAGTATAAACAGGGCCGGGGATCAGCCCCAGCATTTT. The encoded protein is CASSINRAGDQPQHF.

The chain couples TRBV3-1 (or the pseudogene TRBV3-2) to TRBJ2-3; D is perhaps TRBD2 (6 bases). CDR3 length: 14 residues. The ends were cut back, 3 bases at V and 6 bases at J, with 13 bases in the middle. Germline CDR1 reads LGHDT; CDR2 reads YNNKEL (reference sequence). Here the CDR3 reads CASSQPGTRDTQYF. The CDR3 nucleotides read TGTGCCAGCAGCCAGCCCGGGACTCGGGATACGCAGTATTTT.